This T cell receptor beta chain was sequenced during a study of OX40 agonist ivuxolimab in advanced cancers. The CDR3 spans 15 residues. V gave up 1 base and J gave up 4 bases; unmatched junction bases: 2. Germline lookup yields CDR1 SGHTA and CDR2 FQGNSA. Produced via immunoSEQ multiplex PCR; TCRdb's table is partial and in-frame only. The table lists some 94,000 clones, 95% to 96% of them singletons, with around 2% in the top ten. The origin of this receptor is an adult with an advanced solid tumor such as melanoma, head and neck, liver or kidney cancer. Sequenced here: CD4+ or CD8+ T cells sorted from blood, sampled in a trial of the OX40 agonist ivuxolimab. V is TRBV7-2 and J is TRBJ1-5, with TRBD1 identical over 9 bases. The CDR3 region has the DNA TGTGCCAGCAGCTTAGGGACAGGGGATAATCAGCCCCAGCATTTT. Residues: CASSLGTGDNQPQHF.